The sequence of this T cell receptor beta chain was determined in a study of long-term antiretroviral therapy in people with HIV. The germline gives CDR1 MNHNS, CDR2 SASEGT. V lost 3 bases to trimming and J lost 3 bases; unmatched junction nucleotides: 5. The CDR3 is 15 amino acids. At the survey level, the v3.0 immunoSEQ assay was run. Data came from immunoSEQ multiplex PCR; TCRdb stores just in-frame clones and leaves some out. The sample contains 30,000 to 40,000 clones, roughly four fifths of which appear only once. The chain is built from TRBV6-1 and TRBJ1-5, with 7 nucleotides matching TRBD1. The receptor's source is a man younger than 35 with HIV. The sample was unsorted PBMCs, taken 0.4 years before starting antiretroviral therapy. CDR3 nucleotide sequence: TGTGCCAGCAGTGAGGGGGGACAGCACAATCAGCCCCAGCATTTT. Translated: CASSEGGQHNQPQHF.